The clone carrying this TCR beta chain was seen a handful of times. PCR employed 60 Vbeta and 13 Jbeta primers. Repertoires were generated with immunoSEQ multiplex PCR, while TCRdb's copy carries only in-frame clones and drops some. The sample contains hundreds of thousands of clones, 65% to 85% of which appear only once. The data belong to a study of cytomegalovirus exposure and HLA in healthy donors. CDR1 MNHEY and CDR2 SMNVEV come from the germline V gene (reference sequence). V lost 6 bases, J lost 4 bases, and 18 bases lay in between. The CDR3 is 15 residues long. Every donor was a healthy person donating bone marrow.

Sequenced material: PBMCs. V usage is TRBV27 and J usage is TRBJ2-5, with D possibly being TRBD2 (6 bases). The sequence derives from a boy aged 2-15 years in good health and CMV-seronegative. CDR3 sequence: CASSSRTRGGETQYF. The CDR3 coding sequence is TGTGCCAGCAGCTCAAGGACGCGGGGTGGAGAGACCCAGTACTTC.